This T cell receptor beta chain was observed in a study of CD8 T cells in ankylosing spondylitis. Study results and limitations: Ankylosing spondylitis blood seemed to carry a telltale TCR beta motif made of about 8 highly homologous variants. Some motif variants had been reported before (in reactive arthritis synovial fluid and blood). As for the disease-linked clones, they showed a CD8+ phenotype and occurred at relatively low frequencies in peripheral blood. Disease-linked clones reportedly concentrated significantly in matched ankylosing spondylitis synovial fluid.

The CDR3 is made up of 15 amino acids. Trimming at V came to 6 bases and at J to 1 base, leaving 9 bases not matched to a gene. Germline CDR1 MNHEY, CDR2 SMNVEV (reference sequence). TCRdb re-called the 5' RACE reads with MiXCR, one entry per CDR3 protein. The sample shows fewer than 350,000 distinct CDR3 sequences, 9.5% to 13% of them seen only once. This clonotype was counted only a few times. Its antigen is not known. This TCR derives from a female donor with ankylosing spondylitis or in good health (not recorded which). Sequencing was performed on blood, either unsorted or a sorted T cell fraction (not recorded which). The chain is built from TRBV27 and TRBJ2-7; TRBD2 aligns across 7 bases. The CDR3 region is CASSSPGLDSYEQYF. CDR3 coding DNA: TGTGCCAGCAGCTCTCCTGGACTAGATTCCTACGAGCAGTACTTC.